Shown below are 22 T cell receptor beta chains from a single sample sequenced in a study of blood T cell repertoires in COVID-19. Assay used: immunoSEQ multiplex PCR; TCRdb lists only in-frame clones, some missing. Of nearly 55,000 clones listed, 70% to 90% were seen once; the top ten hold about 12%. Sequencing input: peripheral blood. The receptor source for this set is a man in his 70s with active COVID-19.

This chain uses TRBV21-1 with TRBJ1-1; TRBD1, as called in the table, went unchecked against the DNA. TRBV21-1 counts as a pseudogene. This CDR3 is built from 16 residues. CDR3 region: CASSPDRGRMNTEAFF. CDR3 bases: TGTGCCAGCAGCCCGGACAGGGGGCGGATGAACACTGAAGCTTTCTTT.

The table lists this clone with a count of one. The chain carries TRBV9 and TRBJ2-3; TRBD2 is a possible D gene (7 bases). V was cut by 3 bases and J by 1 base, with 9 bases left in between. The CDR3 totals 14 residues. Germline CDR1 SGDLS, CDR2 YYNGEE. The CDR3: CASSEGGGTDTQYF. The CDR3 DNA reads TGTGCCAGCAGCGAAGGGGGGGGCACAGATACGCAGTATTTT.

V is TRBV11-3 and J is TRBJ2-2; D call uncertain. The length of the CDR3 is 15 residues. V lost 2 bases and J 4 bases, leaving 11 bases between the germline ends. Per the germline V gene, CDR1 is SGHNT and CDR2 is YENEEA. CDR3 DNA: TGTGCCAGCAGCTTACCCCCTTCGGGCACCGGGGAGCTGTTTTTT. Translated: CASSLPPSGTGELFF.

This chain connects TRBV5-6 to TRBJ1-2, with D possibly matching TRBD1 (6 bases). Germline values: CDR1 SGHDT, CDR2 YYEEEE. CDR3 size: 14 residues. The V gene lost 3 bases and the J gene lost 8 bases, with 17 bases spanning the gap. The CDR3 coding sequence is TGTGCCAGCAGCTCGACAGGACGTGTGAGAGGCTACACCTTC. Translation: CASSSTGRVRGYTF.

This chain connects TRBV6-5 to TRBJ2-2; D call uncertain. Germline CDR1 and CDR2: MNHEY and SVGAGI. The CDR3 totals 14 residues. V was pared by 6 bases and J by 1 base, with 9 bases between. This CDR3 reads CASRTQRNTGELFF. The DNA for the CDR3 is TGTGCCAGCAGAACACAGAGGAACACCGGGGAGCTGTTTTTT.

This chain uses TRBV19 with TRBJ2-2, with TRBD1 matching 9 bases. CDR3 length equals 16 residues. The V gene end was trimmed by 7 bases and the J gene end by 4 bases; junction bases not matched to a gene: 10. CDR1 and CDR2 (germline): LNHDA, SQIVND (reference sequence). In DNA, the CDR3 is TGTGCCAGTAATACAGGGGGCTTTGCCCTCACCGGGGAGCTGTTTTTT. This codes for CASNTGGFALTGELFF.

The chain recombines TRBV3-1 (or the pseudogene TRBV3-2) with TRBJ1-1; D might be TRBD1 (6 bases). This CDR3 spans 17 amino acids. V gave up 4 bases and J gave up 0 bases, with 18 bases separating them. Germline V gives CDR1 LGHDT, CDR2 YNNKEL (reference sequence). CDR3: CASSPEVSGTMNTEAFF. DNA of the CDR3: TGTGCCAGCAGCCCGGAGGTATCCGGGACAATGAACACTGAAGCTTTCTTT.

The chain has TRBV6-5 and TRBJ2-1, with TRBD1 identical over 7 bases. V lost 7 bases to trimming and J lost 4 bases; unmatched junction nucleotides: 1. The CDR3 runs 12 residues. Germline values: CDR1 MNHEY, CDR2 SVGAGI. The CDR3 DNA sequence: TGTGCCAGCACAGGGGGTTACAATGAGCAGTTCTTC. It encodes CASTGGYNEQFF.

V gene TRBV7-2 combines with J gene TRBJ1-1; D is possibly TRBD1 (5 bases). Trimming shortened V by 1 base and J by 3 bases, and 12 bases separated the two germline ends. CDR3 length: 15 residues. Germline lookup yields CDR1 SGHTA and CDR2 FQGNSA. In DNA form, the CDR3 reads TGTGCCAGCAGCTTAGAATACAGGTTAGACACTGAAGCTTTCTTT. Its translation: CASSLEYRLDTEAFF. Variable domain in full (rest from reference TRBV7-2 and TRBJ1-1): GAGVSQSPSNKVTEKGKDVELRCDPISGHTALYWYRQSLGQGLEFLIYFQGNSAPDKSGLPSDRFSAERTGGSVSTLTIQRTQQEDSAVYLCASSLEYRLDTEAFFGQGTRLTVV.

The count of this clone is one. The chain is built from TRBV5-6 and TRBJ1-4; 8 bases are a match to TRBD1. Germline loops: CDR1 SGHDT, CDR2 YYEEEE. The J segment lost 7 bases and the V segment lost 5 bases, leaving 7 bases of the junction unmatched. The CDR3 is 14 amino acids. This chain's CDR3 is CASRGMQGAEKLFF. The CDR3 nucleotides read TGTGCCAGCAGGGGGATGCAGGGGGCTGAAAAACTGTTTTTT.

Sample share makes this clone large. The chain has TRBV4-3 and TRBJ2-7, with 8 bases identical to TRBD1. The CDR3 is 15 residues long. Germline assignment: CDR1 LGHNA and CDR2 YSLEER. The trim removed 1 base at V and 4 bases at J, leaving 6 bases unmatched. The DNA of the CDR3 is TGCGCCAGCAGCCAAGCAAGCCAGGGGGCTTACGAGCAGTACTTC. This codes for CASSQASQGAYEQYF.

The rearrangement joins TRBV5-1 to TRBJ1-5; perhaps TRBD1 as D (6 bases). The V gene's germline CDR1 is SGHRS and CDR2 YFSETQ. The CDR3 runs 15 residues. The V and J ends lost 5 bases and 0 bases respectively, with 12 bases between them. The CDR3: CASRETGFSNQPQHF. Here the CDR3 DNA reads TGCGCCAGCAGGGAGACAGGTTTTAGCAATCAGCCCCAGCATTTT.

The chain employs TRBV4-3 and TRBJ1-3, with 9 bases that match TRBD1. There are 19 residues in the CDR3. Trimming removed 1 base from V and 2 bases from J; junction bases left unmatched: 12. The germline V gene has CDR1 LGHNA and CDR2 YSLEER. CDR3 residues: CASSQVIGQGSATGNTIYF. Here the CDR3 DNA reads TGCGCCAGCAGCCAAGTAATCGGACAGGGGAGCGCGACTGGAAACACCATATATTTT.

The J gene is TRBJ2-6, the V gene TRBV6-7; unclear D gene. TRBV6-7 is an ORF, with its function uncertain. CDR3 size: 15 residues. V gave up 4 bases and J gave up 5 bases, with 12 bases separating them. The CDR3 region is CASSFYARRANVLTF. CDR3 DNA: TGTGCCAGCAGTTTTTACGCGCGTCGGGCCAACGTCCTGACTTTC.

In its sample, this clone was seen a few times. The chain carries TRBV5-1 and TRBJ2-3; unclear D gene. The CDR3 extends over 13 amino acids. V was pared by 5 bases and J by 6 bases, with 13 bases between. The germline V gene has CDR1 SGHRS and CDR2 YFSETQ. DNA for the CDR3: TGCGCCAGCAGGGGCCCCCACGGTGATACGCAGTATTTT. Translation gives CASRGPHGDTQYF.

The chain links TRBV29-1 to TRBJ1-1; D may be TRBD1 (5 bases). Germline CDR1 is SQVTM and CDR2 is ANQGSEA. The V end was cut by 5 bases, the J end by 0 bases, with 10 bases between. The CDR3 sequence is 13 residues long. CDR3 DNA: TGCAGCGTTTCAGGGCAAATGAACACTGAAGCTTTCTTT. It specifies CSVSGQMNTEAFF. Full variable domain (outside the CDR3, taken from reference TRBV29-1 and TRBJ1-1): SAVISQKPSRDICQRGTSLTIQCQVDSQVTMMFWYRQQPGQSLTLIATANQGSEATYESGFVIDKFPISRPNLTFSTLTVSNMSPEDSSIYLCSVSGQMNTEAFFGQGTRLTVV.

This clone was found once. The V call is TRBV3-1 (or the pseudogene TRBV3-2), the J call TRBJ2-6, with D possibly being TRBD2 (6 bases). CDR1 and CDR2 (germline): LGHDT, YNNKEL (reference sequence). The CDR3 totals 16 residues. V shed 6 bases and J shed 9 bases, with 21 bases lying between them. The CDR3 DNA reads as TGTGCCAGCAGAGGAATGCGGGGCAAAGTGGGCAACGTCCTGACTTTC. This sequence encodes CASRGMRGKVGNVLTF.

This rearrangement joins TRBV10-2 to TRBJ2-7; possible D gene TRBD1, 6 bases. The CDR3 is 14 amino acids. CDR1 is WSHSY, CDR2 SAAADI, per germline. Deletions cut 2 bases from V and 0 bases from J, with 8 bases between. The CDR3 protein is CASSEPRGSYEQYF. The CDR3 DNA follows: TGCGCCAGCAGTGAGCCCAGGGGCTCCTACGAGCAGTACTTC.

The rearrangement joins TRBV7-3 to TRBJ2-1, with D perhaps matching TRBD1 (5 bases). Germline values: CDR1 SGHTA, CDR2 FQGTGA. CDR3 length: 13 residues. Trimming pared 2 bases from V and 7 bases from J, leaving 9 bases between. The CDR3 nucleotides read TGTGCCAGCAGCTTAGGACAACTAAATGAGCAGTTCTTC. It is translated as CASSLGQLNEQFF.

The J gene is TRBJ1-2, the V gene TRBV6-5; 7 nucleotides line up with TRBD1. Unmatched junction bases numbered 5, after V lost 2 bases and J lost 5 bases. The CDR3 is 14 amino acids. Per germline, CDR1 MNHEY and CDR2 SVGAGI. This chain's CDR3 is CASSYGTELYGYTF. In DNA, the CDR3 is TGTGCCAGCAGTTACGGGACAGAGCTATATGGCTACACCTTC.

This chain links TRBV23-1 with TRBJ2-1, with TRBD1 matching over 8 bases. TRBV23-1 is an ORF for which the function is uncertain. The CDR3 length is 16 residues. Trimming removed 3 bases from V and 5 bases from J; junction bases left unmatched: 9. CDR3 region: CASSHPDRALNNEQFF. The CDR3 DNA follows: TGCGCCAGCAGTCACCCGGACAGGGCCCTTAACAATGAGCAGTTCTTC.

The chain employs TRBV6-2 or TRBV6-3 and TRBJ2-3, with no clear D. Germline loops: CDR1 MNHEY, CDR2 SVGEGT. The V and J ends lost 7 bases and 5 bases respectively, with 13 bases between them. The CDR3 covers 13 residues. CDR3 residues: CASTPTVGDTQYF. In DNA, the CDR3 is TGTGCCAGCACCCCAACGGTTGGAGATACGCAGTATTTT.